Listed below are T cell receptor beta chains from one sample, sequenced in a study of early T cells in non-severe SARS-CoV-2 infection. TCRdb used MiXCR to reprocess the 5' RACE reads, holding one entry per CDR3 protein. Of tens of thousands of distinct CDR3 sequences listed, roughly 16% are singletons. Sequences were obtained from whole blood. These receptor sequences come from an adult who was a healthcare worker with PCR-confirmed SARS-CoV-2 infection or an uninfected control (not recorded which). Each CDR3 is given with its conserved first and last residue. The D gene is left open where the match is weak. Not all rows give a size; the values are once, few, many and, for expanded clones, a class.

CDR3 DNA	CDR3 protein	D gene	V gene	J gene	clone size
TGCAGCGTCCATATCGCCTACGAGCAGTACTTC	CSVHIAYEQYF	NA	TRBV29-1	TRBJ2-7	NA
TGTGCTAGTGGCTTACAAGGGAGCTCCTACAATGAGCAGTTCTTC	CASGLQGSSYNEQFF	NA	TRBV12-5	TRBJ2-1	medium-sized
TGCGCCAGCAGCTTGGATGTGCAGGGGGACACCGGGGAGCTGTTTTTT	CASSLDVQGDTGELFF	TRBD1	TRBV5-1	TRBJ2-2	NA
TGTGCCAGCAGCCCCACACGCAGACAGGGCAGACACAATGAGCAGTTCTTC	CASSPTRRQGRHNEQFF	TRBD1	TRBV27	TRBJ2-1	NA
TGTGCCAGCAGCATTAGGGATGAAACCTACGAGCAGTACTTC	CASSIRDETYEQYF	NA	TRBV21-1	TRBJ2-7	few
TGCGCCAGCAGTGAGTCGGCAGGGCACTATGGCTACACCTTC	CASSESAGHYGYTF	NA	TRBV10-2	TRBJ1-2	NA
TGTGCCAGCAGTTTTAGGGTGTACTCCTACAATGAGCAGTTCTTC	CASSFRVYSYNEQFF	NA	TRBV27	TRBJ2-1	few
TGTGCCAGCAGTCGAGCGGGGGATTTCTACAATGAGCAGTTCTTC	CASSRAGDFYNEQFF	TRBD2	TRBV2	TRBJ2-1	many
TGTGCCAGCAGCTTTCCCGGACTAGCGGGAGGGTCCTACGAGCAGTACTTC	CASSFPGLAGGSYEQYF	TRBD2	TRBV7-9	TRBJ2-7	few
TGTGCCAGCAGCCTCGGGACTAGCGTTAAAGAGCAGTTCTTC	CASSLGTSVKEQFF	TRBD2	TRBV7-3	TRBJ2-1	NA
TGTGCCAGCAGTTCAAAAAGACAGCTAAGTTACGAGCAGTACTTC	CASSSKRQLSYEQYF	NA	TRBV2	TRBJ2-7	many
TGTGCCAGCAGTTACTCGGGACAGAGCCTAGAAGCTTTCTTT	CASSYSGQSLEAFF	TRBD1	TRBV6-2/TRBV6-3	TRBJ1-1	few
TGTGCCAGTAGTAAGCTAGCGGGAGGGCCGTCCTACAATGAGCAGTTCTTC	CASSKLAGGPSYNEQFF	TRBD2	TRBV19	TRBJ2-1	NA
TGCAGCGCAACAGGGGGCTCTGGAAACACCATATATTTT	CSATGGSGNTIYF	TRBD1	TRBV29-1	TRBJ1-3	NA
TGCAGCGTTGCTCCGGGACAGAACTACGAGCAGTACTTC	CSVAPGQNYEQYF	TRBD1	TRBV29-1	TRBJ2-7	medium-sized
TGTGCCAGCCGAGGGACAGGGGCCCTTTACGAGCAGTACTTC	CASRGTGALYEQYF	TRBD1	TRBV7-9	TRBJ2-7	few
TGTGCAAGTCCCCGGGGGGGCGCAGGTGGCTACACCTTC	CASPRGGAGGYTF	NA	TRBV3-1	TRBJ1-2	NA
TGTGCCAGCAGTTACCGGGAAACCTACGAGCAGTACTTC	CASSYRETYEQYF	NA	TRBV6-5	TRBJ2-7	many
TGCAGTGCTCTAATAGGACAGGTTGAGTACTTC	CSALIGQVEYF	TRBD1	TRBV20-1	TRBJ2-4	many
TGTGCCAGCAGCTTTACGGGACACGAATACAATGAGCAGTTCTTC	CASSFTGHEYNEQFF	NA	TRBV5-6	TRBJ2-1	NA
TGTGCCAGCACCCCGGTGGTTAGGGGGACTTTCATGAACACTGAAGCTTTCTTT	CASTPVVRGTFMNTEAFF	NA	TRBV28	TRBJ1-1	few
TGTGCCAGCAGTGGACAGGGGGCCGAATATAATTCACCCCTCCACTTT	CASSGQGAEYNSPLHF	TRBD1	TRBV9	TRBJ1-6	NA
TGTGCCAGCTCACCGAGAAGGGTCCCAGATACGCAGTATTTT	CASSPRRVPDTQYF	NA	TRBV18	TRBJ2-3	few
TGCGCCAGCAGCTTGGACGGGGTCTATGGCTACACCTTC	CASSLDGVYGYTF	NA	TRBV5-1	TRBJ1-2	few
TGTGCCAGCAGCTTAGAGAGGGTGGACAATGAGCAGTTCTTC	CASSLERVDNEQFF	NA	TRBV11-2	TRBJ2-1	few
TGTGCCAGCGGGATACAGGGCGGCAATCAGCCCCAGCATTTT	CASGIQGGNQPQHF	NA	TRBV12-3/TRBV12-4	TRBJ1-5	NA
TGTGCCAGCAGCGTAGCTCCGGGAGGGACTTACGAGCAGTACTTC	CASSVAPGGTYEQYF	TRBD2	TRBV9	TRBJ2-7	NA
TGTGCCAGCAGGCAGGGTCGAGAGCAGTACTTC	CASRQGREQYF	NA	TRBV6-5	TRBJ2-7	once
TGTGCCAGCAGCCAAGAAATCACTAGCGGGACCTACGAGCAGTACTTC	CASSQEITSGTYEQYF	TRBD2	TRBV3-1	TRBJ2-7	NA
TGTGCCAGCAGCTTAGGCGGGACTGGGGAGACCCAGTACTTC	CASSLGGTGETQYF	NA	TRBV11-2	TRBJ2-5	NA
TGTGCCAGCAGACTCAGCCGGGACAGGGGCCACGAGCAGTACTTC	CASRLSRDRGHEQYF	TRBD1	TRBV6-5	TRBJ2-7	few
TGTGCCAGTACCCTGAAATTACAGATCATGGCAGATACGCAGTATTTT	CASTLKLQIMADTQYF	NA	TRBV19	TRBJ2-3	many
TGTGCCAGCATTCGGACTAGCGGGGGAACCGGGGAGCTGTTTTTT	CASIRTSGGTGELFF	TRBD2	TRBV2	TRBJ2-2	few
TGTGCCAGCAGTTTGGGACGGTACGAGCAGTACTTC	CASSLGRYEQYF	NA	TRBV12-3/TRBV12-4	TRBJ2-7	NA
TGCAGTGGGGGGGACAACTACTTTGGAGAGCAGTACTTC	CSGGDNYFGEQYF	NA	TRBV29-1	TRBJ2-7	medium-sized
TGTGCCAGCAGCCAAGACTTAAACTATGGCTACACCTTC	CASSQDLNYGYTF	NA	TRBV14	TRBJ1-2	many
TGCAGTGCTATGGGCCAGCCGGCGACCCAGTACTTC	CSAMGQPATQYF	NA	TRBV20-1	TRBJ2-5	few
TGTGCCAGCATGGGGGGGCCCAATCAGCCCCAGCATTTT	CASMGGPNQPQHF	NA	TRBV6-5	TRBJ1-5	few
TGTGCCAGCAGCTTCGATAGCGGGGGCTCCTACAATGAGCAGTTCTTC	CASSFDSGGSYNEQFF	TRBD2	TRBV7-9	TRBJ2-1	few
TGCAGTGCTAGATCCGTCGAGCGGTCCTGGGGGTCCCAGTACTTC	CSARSVERSWGSQYF	NA	TRBV20-1	TRBJ2-5	NA
TGTGCCAGCAGTTTCTCCCTGCAGACGGCTGAAGCTTTCTTT	CASSFSLQTAEAFF	NA	TRBV12-3/TRBV12-4	TRBJ1-1	many
TGTGCCAGCAGCGTCTGGGGCGCCACTAGCACAGATACGCAGTATTTT	CASSVWGATSTDTQYF	NA	TRBV9	TRBJ2-3	NA
TGTGCCAGCAGCGCCGCCGGTGCGGGGCTAGATACGCAGTATTTT	CASSAAGAGLDTQYF	NA	TRBV11-2	TRBJ2-3	many
TGTGCCAGCAGTTCGTCCGATGTCACGCCCCAGCATTTT	CASSSSDVTPQHF	NA	TRBV27	TRBJ1-5	NA
TGCGCCAGCAGCCGGGGGTCGTCCTACGAGCAGTACTTC	CASSRGSSYEQYF	NA	TRBV5-1	TRBJ2-7	many
TGTGCCAGCAGCTTCCTGGCGGGATCACAGTCCTACAATGAGCAGTTCTTC	CASSFLAGSQSYNEQFF	NA	TRBV11-2	TRBJ2-1	NA
TGTGCCAGCAGCTTGGCAGGGCTGAACACCGGGGAGCTGTTTTTT	CASSLAGLNTGELFF	NA	TRBV7-9	TRBJ2-2	NA
TGTGCCAGCAGTTATCAGGGACAGGGCACCTACGAGCAGTACTTC	CASSYQGQGTYEQYF	TRBD1	TRBV12-3/TRBV12-4	TRBJ2-7	few
TGTGCCAGCAGCTTCTTAGCGGGAGAGCTAGATACGCAGTATTTT	CASSFLAGELDTQYF	TRBD2	TRBV7-2	TRBJ2-3	NA
TGTGCCTGGAGTGAGGCAGGGGATTACGAGCAGTACTTC	CAWSEAGDYEQYF	NA	TRBV30	TRBJ2-7	NA
TGCGCCAGCAGCCATGTTAGCGGGTCCTACAATGAGCAGTTCTTC	CASSHVSGSYNEQFF	TRBD2	TRBV4-1	TRBJ2-1	NA
TGTGCCAGCAGCCCAGGGAGGGCCTACAATGAGCAGTTCTTC	CASSPGRAYNEQFF	TRBD2	TRBV7-9	TRBJ2-1	few
TGTGCCAGCAGTGCGGGGTCTAGCACAGATACGCAGTATTTT	CASSAGSSTDTQYF	NA	TRBV2	TRBJ2-3	few
TGTGCCAGTAGTATCCGGGGGACCCGGGAGCTGTTTTTT	CASSIRGTRELFF	NA	TRBV19	TRBJ2-2	few
TGCGCCAGCAGTCAGGATCCTAACTATGGCTACACCTTC	CASSQDPNYGYTF	NA	TRBV10-1	TRBJ1-2	NA
TGTGCCAGCAGCCGAGTCCCGGGTATCAATGAGCAGTTCTTC	CASSRVPGINEQFF	NA	TRBV11-2	TRBJ2-1	NA
TGTGCCAGCAGTTCCCCGGGCCGGAGCACTGAAGCTTTCTTT	CASSSPGRSTEAFF	NA	TRBV28	TRBJ1-1	NA
TGTGCCAGCAGTTTGGGGAGCAGCGCGGCCAAAAACATTCAGTACTTC	CASSLGSSAAKNIQYF	NA	TRBV28	TRBJ2-4	many
TGCAGTGCTAGAGATTATTTGGGCAATCAGCCCCAGCATTTT	CSARDYLGNQPQHF	NA	TRBV20-1	TRBJ1-5	NA